This TCR beta chain was sequenced during a study of blood T cell repertoires in COVID-19. Study details: Nucleic acid was either cDNA or gDNA, and it came from T cells, B-cell-depleted T cells, or PBMCs.

Trimming pared 6 bases from V and 1 base from J, leaving 14 bases between. CDR1 KGHDR and CDR2 SFDVKD come from the germline V gene. The CDR3 is 16 residues long. In the authors' workflow: Researchers report that nucleated cell counts were estimated from reference gene primer amplification. Libraries were prepared by immunoSEQ multiplex PCR; TCRdb keeps only in-frame clonotypes and omits some of them. V and J calls plus clone size are reproduced from that table; the DNA served to infer D and trimming. The table includes about 160,000 clones, 82% detected once. Participants were aged about 18 to 100 years from roughly 26 US areas. Each recovered donor of Cohort 3 presented with two negative PCRs, clearance, or symptom resolution.

Sequences were obtained from PBMCs or T cells enriched from blood (not recorded which). This TCR was sampled from a man in his 60s who had recovered from COVID-19. The chain links TRBV24-1 to TRBJ2-2, with D maybe TRBD1 (6 bases). The CDR3 loop is CATSLGETGNTGELFF. DNA for the CDR3: TGTGCCACCAGTCTAGGGGAGACAGGGAACACCGGGGAGCTGTTTTTT.